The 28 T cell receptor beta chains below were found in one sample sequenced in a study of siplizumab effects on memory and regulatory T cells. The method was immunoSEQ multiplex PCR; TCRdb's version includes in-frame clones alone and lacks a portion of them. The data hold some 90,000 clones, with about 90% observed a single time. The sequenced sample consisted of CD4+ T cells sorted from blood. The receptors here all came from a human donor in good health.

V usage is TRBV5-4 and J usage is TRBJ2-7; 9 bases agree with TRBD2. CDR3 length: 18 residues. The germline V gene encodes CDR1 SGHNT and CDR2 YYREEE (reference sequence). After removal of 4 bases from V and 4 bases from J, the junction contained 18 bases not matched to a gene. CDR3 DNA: TGTGCCAGCAGCCGCGGAGAGACTAGCGGAATGTATAGGTACGAGCAGTACTTC. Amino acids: CASSRGETSGMYRYEQYF.

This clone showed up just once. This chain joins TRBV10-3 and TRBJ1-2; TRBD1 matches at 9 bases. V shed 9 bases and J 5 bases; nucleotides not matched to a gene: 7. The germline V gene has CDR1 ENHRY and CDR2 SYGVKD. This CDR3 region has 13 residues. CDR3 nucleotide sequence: TGTGCCATTTCCGGGACAGGGCCTTATGGCTACACCTTC. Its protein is CAISGTGPYGYTF.

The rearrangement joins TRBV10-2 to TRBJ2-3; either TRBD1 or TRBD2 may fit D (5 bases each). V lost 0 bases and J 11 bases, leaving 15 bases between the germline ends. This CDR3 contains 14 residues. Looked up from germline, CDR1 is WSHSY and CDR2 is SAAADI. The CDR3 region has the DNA TGCGCCAGCAGTGAGTCCGGGACGGTGAAGGGGCAGTATTTT. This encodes CASSESGTVKGQYF.

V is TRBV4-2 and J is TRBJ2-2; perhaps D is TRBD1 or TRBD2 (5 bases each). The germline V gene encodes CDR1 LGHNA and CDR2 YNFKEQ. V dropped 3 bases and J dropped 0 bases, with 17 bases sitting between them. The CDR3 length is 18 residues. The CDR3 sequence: CASSQGRGRNSNTGELFF. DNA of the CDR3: TGTGCCAGCAGCCAGGGGCGAGGGCGGAATTCGAACACCGGGGAGCTGTTTTTT.

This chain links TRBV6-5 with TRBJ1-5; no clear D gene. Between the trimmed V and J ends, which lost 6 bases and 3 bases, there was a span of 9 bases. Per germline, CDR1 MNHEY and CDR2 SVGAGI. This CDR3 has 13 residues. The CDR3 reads CASRAGLNQPQHF. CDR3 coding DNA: TGTGCCAGCAGGGCGGGCCTCAATCAGCCCCAGCATTTT.

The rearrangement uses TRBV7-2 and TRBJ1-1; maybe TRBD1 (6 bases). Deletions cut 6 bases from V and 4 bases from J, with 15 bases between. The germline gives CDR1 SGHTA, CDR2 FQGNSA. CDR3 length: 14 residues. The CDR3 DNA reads TGTGCCAGCAGGAAAAACCGAGGGGGCACTGAAGCTTTCTTT. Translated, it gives CASRKNRGGTEAFF.

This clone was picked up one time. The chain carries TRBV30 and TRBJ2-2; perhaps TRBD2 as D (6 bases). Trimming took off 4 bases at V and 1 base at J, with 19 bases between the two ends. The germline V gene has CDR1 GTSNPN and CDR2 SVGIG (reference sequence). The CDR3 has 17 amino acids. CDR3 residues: CAWNDRRLVLNTGELFF. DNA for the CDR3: TGTGCCTGGAACGACCGAAGACTAGTCCTGAACACCGGGGAGCTGTTTTTT.

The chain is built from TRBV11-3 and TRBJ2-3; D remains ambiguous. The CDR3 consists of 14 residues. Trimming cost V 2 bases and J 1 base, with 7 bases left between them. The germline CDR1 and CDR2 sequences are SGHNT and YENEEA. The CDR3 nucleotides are TGTGCCAGCAGCTTAAGGGTTGGCACAGATACGCAGTATTTT. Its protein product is CASSLRVGTDTQYF.

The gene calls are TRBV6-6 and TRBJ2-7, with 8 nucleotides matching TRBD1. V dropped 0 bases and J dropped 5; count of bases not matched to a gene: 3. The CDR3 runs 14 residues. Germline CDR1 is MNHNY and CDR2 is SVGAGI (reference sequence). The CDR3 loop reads CASSYSRTGNEQYF. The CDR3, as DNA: TGTGCCAGCAGTTACTCCCGGACAGGGAACGAGCAGTACTTC.

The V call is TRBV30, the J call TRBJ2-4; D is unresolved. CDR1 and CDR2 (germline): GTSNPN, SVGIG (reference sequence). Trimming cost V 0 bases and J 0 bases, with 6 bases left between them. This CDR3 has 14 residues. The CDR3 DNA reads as TGTGCCTGGAGTGTACTGTCAGCCAAAAACATTCAGTACTTC. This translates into CAWSVLSAKNIQYF.

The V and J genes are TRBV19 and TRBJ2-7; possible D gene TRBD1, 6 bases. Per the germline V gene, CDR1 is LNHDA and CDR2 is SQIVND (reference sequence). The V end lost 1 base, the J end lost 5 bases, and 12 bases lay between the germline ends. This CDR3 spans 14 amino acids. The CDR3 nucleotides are TGTGCCAGTAGTATAGGTACAGGGATCCACGAGCAGTACTTC. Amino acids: CASSIGTGIHEQYF. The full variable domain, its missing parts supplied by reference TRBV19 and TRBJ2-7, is DGGITQSPKYLFRKEGQNVTLSCEQNLNHDAMYWYRQDPGQGLRLIYYSQIVNDFQKGDIAEGYSVSREKKESFPLTVTSAQKNPTAFYLCASSIGTGIHEQYFGPGTRLTVT.

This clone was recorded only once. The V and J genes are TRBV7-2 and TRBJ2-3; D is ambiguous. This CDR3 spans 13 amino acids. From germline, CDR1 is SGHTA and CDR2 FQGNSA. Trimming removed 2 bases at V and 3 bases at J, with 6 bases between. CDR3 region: CASSLQVTDTQYF. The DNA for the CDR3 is TGTGCCAGCAGCTTACAGGTTACAGATACGCAGTATTTT. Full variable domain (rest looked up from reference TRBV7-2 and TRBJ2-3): GAGVSQSPSNKVTEKGKDVELRCDPISGHTALYWYRQSLGQGLEFLIYFQGNSAPDKSGLPSDRFSAERTGGSVSTLTIQRTQQEDSAVYLCASSLQVTDTQYFGPGTRLTVL.

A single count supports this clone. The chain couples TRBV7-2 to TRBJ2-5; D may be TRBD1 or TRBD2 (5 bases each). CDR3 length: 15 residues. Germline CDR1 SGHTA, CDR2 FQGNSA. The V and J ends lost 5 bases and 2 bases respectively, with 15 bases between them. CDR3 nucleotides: TGTGCCAGCAGCACCTCCGGGACGGAACAAGAGACCCAGTACTTC. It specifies CASSTSGTEQETQYF.

CDR3 region: CASSLGPSGGGTQYF. DNA for the CDR3: TGTGCCAGCAGCTTGGGACCTAGCGGGGGAGGGACCCAGTACTTC. The chain employs TRBV11-2 and TRBJ2-5, with 10 nucleotides matching TRBD2. The germline V gene has CDR1 SGHAT and CDR2 FQNNGV. J was trimmed by 7 bases and V by 3 bases; bases with no gene match: 8. The CDR3 has 15 residues.

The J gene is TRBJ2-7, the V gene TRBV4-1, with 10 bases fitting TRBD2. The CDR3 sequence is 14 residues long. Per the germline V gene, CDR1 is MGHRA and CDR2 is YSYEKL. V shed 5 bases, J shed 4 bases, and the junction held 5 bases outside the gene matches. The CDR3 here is CASSIPGLAYEQYF. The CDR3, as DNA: TGCGCCAGCAGCATTCCGGGACTAGCGTACGAGCAGTACTTC.

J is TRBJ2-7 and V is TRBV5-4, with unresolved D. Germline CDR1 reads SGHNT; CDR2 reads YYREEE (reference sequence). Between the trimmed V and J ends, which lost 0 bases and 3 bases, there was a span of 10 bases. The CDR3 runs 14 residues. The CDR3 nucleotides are TGTGCCAGCAGCTTGGATAAGGGAAGCTACGAGCAGTACTTC. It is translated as CASSLDKGSYEQYF.

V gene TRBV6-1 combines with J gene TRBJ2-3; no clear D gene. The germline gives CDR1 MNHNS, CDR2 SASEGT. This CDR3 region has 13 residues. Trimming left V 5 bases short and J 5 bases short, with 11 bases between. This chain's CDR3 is CASSSYLGDTQYF. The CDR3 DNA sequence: TGTGCCAGCAGTTCCTACTTGGGAGATACGCAGTATTTT.

The CDR3 is CASMIGGPEGTEAFF. Here the CDR3 DNA reads TGTGCCAGCATGATAGGGGGGCCGGAGGGCACTGAAGCTTTCTTT. This chain uses TRBV21-1 with TRBJ1-1. TRBV21-1 is classified as a pseudogene. The length of the CDR3 is 15 residues.

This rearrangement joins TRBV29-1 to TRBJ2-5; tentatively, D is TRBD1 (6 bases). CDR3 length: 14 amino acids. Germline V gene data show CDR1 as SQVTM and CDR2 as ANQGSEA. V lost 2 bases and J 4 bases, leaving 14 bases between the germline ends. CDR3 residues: CSVETPGELETQYF. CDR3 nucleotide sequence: TGCAGCGTTGAAACCCCAGGGGAATTAGAGACCCAGTACTTC.

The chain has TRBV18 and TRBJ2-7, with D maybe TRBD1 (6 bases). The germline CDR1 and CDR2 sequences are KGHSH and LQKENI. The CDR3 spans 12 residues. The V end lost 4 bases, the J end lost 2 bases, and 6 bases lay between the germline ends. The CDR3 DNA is TGTGCCAGCTCACGGGGGCCCTACGAGCAGTACTTC. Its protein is CASSRGPYEQYF.

CDR3 loop: CASTTGGATTYGYTF. The DNA of the CDR3 is TGTGCCAGTACTACCGGGGGGGCGACGACCTATGGCTACACCTTC. This chain joins TRBV19 and TRBJ1-2, with a weak D call TRBD1 (6 bases). Looked up from germline, CDR1 is LNHDA and CDR2 is SQIVND (reference sequence). This CDR3 comprises 15 residues. The germline V and J ends were trimmed by 7 bases and 4 bases, with 19 bases remaining between them.

CDR3 nucleotides: TGCAGCGTTTCCACGACAGGGAGGGGCGAAAAACTGTTTTTT. Translated, it gives CSVSTTGRGEKLFF. The chain has TRBV29-1 and TRBJ1-4; 7 nucleotides align to TRBD1. V lost 5 bases to trimming and J lost 8 bases; unmatched junction nucleotides: 11. The CDR3 runs to 14 residues. The germline V gene encodes CDR1 SQVTM and CDR2 ANQGSEA.

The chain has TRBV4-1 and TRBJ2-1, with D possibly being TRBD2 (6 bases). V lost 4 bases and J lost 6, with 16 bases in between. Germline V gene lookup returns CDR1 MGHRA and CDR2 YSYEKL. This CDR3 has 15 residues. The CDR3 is CASSPSGTQVNEQFF. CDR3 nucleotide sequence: TGCGCCAGCAGCCCGTCGGGGACTCAAGTCAATGAGCAGTTCTTC.

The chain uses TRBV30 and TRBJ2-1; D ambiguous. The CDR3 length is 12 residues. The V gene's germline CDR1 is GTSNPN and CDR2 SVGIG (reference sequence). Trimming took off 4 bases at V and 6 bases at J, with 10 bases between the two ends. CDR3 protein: CAWTPRRNEQFF. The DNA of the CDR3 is TGTGCCTGGACCCCTAGACGCAATGAGCAGTTCTTC.

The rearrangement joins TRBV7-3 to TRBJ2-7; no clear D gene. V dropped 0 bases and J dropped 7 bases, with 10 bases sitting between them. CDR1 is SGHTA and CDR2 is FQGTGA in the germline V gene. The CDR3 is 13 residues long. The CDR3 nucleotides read TGTGCCAGCAGCTTAACAGCCTCTGGAGAGCAGTACTTC. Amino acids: CASSLTASGEQYF.

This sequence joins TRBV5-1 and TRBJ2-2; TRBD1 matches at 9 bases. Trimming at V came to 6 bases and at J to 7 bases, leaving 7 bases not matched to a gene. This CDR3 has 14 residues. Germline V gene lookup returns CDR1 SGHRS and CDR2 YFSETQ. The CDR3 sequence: CASTRDRDRGELFF. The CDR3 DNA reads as TGCGCCAGCACCCGGGACAGGGACCGCGGGGAGCTGTTTTTT.

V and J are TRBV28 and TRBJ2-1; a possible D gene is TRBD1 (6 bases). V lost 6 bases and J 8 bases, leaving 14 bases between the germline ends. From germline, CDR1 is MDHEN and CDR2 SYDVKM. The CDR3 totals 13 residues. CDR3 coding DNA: TGTGCCAGCAGGGCAGGGGCGTTCGATGAGCAGTTCTTC. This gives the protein CASRAGAFDEQFF.

The CDR3 nucleotides read TGCGCCAGCAGCCAAGACCTGACAGGGACCGGGGAGCTGTTTTTT. Its translation is CASSQDLTGTGELFF. The V call is TRBV4-3, the J call TRBJ2-2; 7 bases match TRBD1. CDR1 and CDR2 (germline): LGHNA, YSLEER. The length of the CDR3 is 15 residues. After removal of 0 bases from V and 5 bases from J, the junction contained 3 bases not matched to a gene.